A single TCR beta chain is shown here with its context. Antigen: not known. The data derive from a study of OX40 agonist ivuxolimab in advanced cancers. Study summary: Prior therapy, whether anti-PD-1, anti-PD-L1 or anti-CTLA-4, was allowed, and 40% had some.

The data were produced by immunoSEQ multiplex PCR, yet TCRdb's version contains in-frame clones alone and is incomplete. The data hold approximately 79,000 clones, with about 86% observed a single time. J gave up 6 bases and V 2 bases, and 8 bases lay outside the gene matches. The germline gives CDR1 SGHNT, CDR2 YYREEE (reference sequence). There are 15 residues in the CDR3. Study observations and caveats: Clonal expansion was seen in CD4+ and CD8+ blood T cells by week 6 at 0.1 to 3.0 mg/kg.

Source: CD4+ or CD8+ T cells sorted from blood, taken in a trial of the OX40 agonist ivuxolimab. The chain is built from TRBV5-4 and TRBJ1-1; 9 positions agree with TRBD1. The receptor comes from an adult with an advanced solid tumor such as melanoma, head and neck, liver or kidney cancer. The DNA for the CDR3 is TGTGCCAGCAGCTTACGACAGGGGGGGACCGCTGAAGCTTTCTTT. Its protein is CASSLRQGGTAEAFF.